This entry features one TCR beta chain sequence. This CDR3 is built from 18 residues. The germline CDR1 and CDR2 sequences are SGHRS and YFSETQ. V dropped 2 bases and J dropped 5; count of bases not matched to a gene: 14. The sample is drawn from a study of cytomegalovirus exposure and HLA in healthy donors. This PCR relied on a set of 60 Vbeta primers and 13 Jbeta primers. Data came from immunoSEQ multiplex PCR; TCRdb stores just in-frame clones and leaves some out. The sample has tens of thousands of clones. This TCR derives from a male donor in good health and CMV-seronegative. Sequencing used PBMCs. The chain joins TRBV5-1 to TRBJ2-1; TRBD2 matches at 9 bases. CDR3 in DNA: TGCGCCAGCAGCTTAGGGACACCCTACCGGACTAGCGACAATGAGCAGTTCTTC. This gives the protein CASSLGTPYRTSDNEQFF.